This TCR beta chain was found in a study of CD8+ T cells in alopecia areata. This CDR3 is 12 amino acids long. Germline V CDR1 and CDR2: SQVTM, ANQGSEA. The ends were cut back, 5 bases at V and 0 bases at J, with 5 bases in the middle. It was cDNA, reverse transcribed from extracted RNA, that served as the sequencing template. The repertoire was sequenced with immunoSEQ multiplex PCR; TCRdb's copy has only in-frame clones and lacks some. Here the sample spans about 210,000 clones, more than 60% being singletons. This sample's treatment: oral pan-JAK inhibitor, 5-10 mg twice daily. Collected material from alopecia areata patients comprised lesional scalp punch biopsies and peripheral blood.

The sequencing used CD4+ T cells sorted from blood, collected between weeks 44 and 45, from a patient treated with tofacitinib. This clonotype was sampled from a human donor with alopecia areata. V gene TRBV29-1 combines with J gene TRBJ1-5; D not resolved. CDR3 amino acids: CSVRNSNQPQHF. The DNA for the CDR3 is TGCAGCGTTCGAAATAGCAATCAGCCCCAGCATTTT.